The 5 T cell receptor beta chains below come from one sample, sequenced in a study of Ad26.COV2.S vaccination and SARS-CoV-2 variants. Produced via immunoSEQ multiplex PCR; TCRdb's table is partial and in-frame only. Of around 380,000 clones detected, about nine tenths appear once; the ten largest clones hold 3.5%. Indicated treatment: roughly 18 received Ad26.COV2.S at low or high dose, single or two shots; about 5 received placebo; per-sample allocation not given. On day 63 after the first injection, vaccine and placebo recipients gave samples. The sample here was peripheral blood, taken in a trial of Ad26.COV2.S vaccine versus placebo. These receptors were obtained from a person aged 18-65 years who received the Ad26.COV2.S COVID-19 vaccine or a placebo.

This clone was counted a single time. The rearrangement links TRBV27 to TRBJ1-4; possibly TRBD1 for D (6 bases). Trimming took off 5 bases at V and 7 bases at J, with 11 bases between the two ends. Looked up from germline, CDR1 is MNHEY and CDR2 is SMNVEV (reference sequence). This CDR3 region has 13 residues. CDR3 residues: CASSTGWGEKLFF. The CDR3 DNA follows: TGTGCCAGCAGTACAGGGTGGGGTGAAAAACTGTTTTTT.

The CDR3 is CASSLRRNTEAFF. For the CDR3, the DNA is TGTGCCAGCAGTCTACGGCGGAACACTGAAGCTTTCTTT. The chain couples TRBV12-3 or TRBV12-4 to TRBJ1-1; D is unclear. This CDR3 spans 13 amino acids. The V end lost 5 bases, the J end lost 1 base, and 8 bases lay between the germline ends.

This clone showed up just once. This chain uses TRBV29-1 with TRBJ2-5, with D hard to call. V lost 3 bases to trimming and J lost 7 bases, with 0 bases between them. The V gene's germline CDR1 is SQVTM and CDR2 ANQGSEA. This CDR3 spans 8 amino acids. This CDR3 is CSVETQYF. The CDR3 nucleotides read TGCAGCGTTGAGACCCAGTACTTC.

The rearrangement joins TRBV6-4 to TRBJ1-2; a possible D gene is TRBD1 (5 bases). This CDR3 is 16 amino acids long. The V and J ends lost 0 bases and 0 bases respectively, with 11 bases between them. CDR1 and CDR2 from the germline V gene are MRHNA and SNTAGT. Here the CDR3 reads CASSDSDRESNYGYTF. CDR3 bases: TGTGCCAGCAGTGACTCAGACAGAGAGTCTAACTATGGCTACACCTTC.

The DNA for the CDR3 is TGTGCCAGCAGGGGAACCATCGTGGGGGAAGCTTTCTTT. It codes for CASRGTIVGEAFF. The chain joins TRBV6-5 to TRBJ1-1; no definite D call. Trimming cost V 6 bases and J 8 bases, with 16 bases left between them. Germline CDR1 and CDR2: MNHEY and SVGAGI. The CDR3 spans 13 residues.